This TCR beta chain was recorded in a study of OX40 agonist ivuxolimab in advanced cancers. Study context: Administration of intravenous ivuxolimab to patients occurred every 2 weeks at 0.01 to 10 mg/kg. General study findings and limits: Undetermined was the antigen specificity of the expanded peripheral T cells.

CDR3 length: 16 amino acids. Trimming took off 8 bases at V and 4 bases at J, with 22 bases between the two ends. The germline gives CDR1 SNHLY, CDR2 FYNNEI. No patient had autoimmune disease or received systemic immunosuppression. Method: immunoSEQ multiplex PCR; TCRdb's copy keeps in-frame clones and lacks some. The table shows 55,000 to 95,000 clones, with around 88% occurring only once. About this clone: Its antigen is undetermined.

The TCR sequence derives from an adult with an advanced solid tumor such as melanoma, head and neck, liver or kidney cancer. The rearrangement uses TRBV2 and TRBJ2-3; weak D call: TRBD2 (7 bases). The specimen comprised CD4+ or CD8+ T cells sorted from blood, sampled in a trial of the OX40 agonist ivuxolimab. The CDR3 DNA reads as TGTGCCAGCGTGATCGCTCTCCAGGGGAGGGCAGATACGCAGTATTTT. The encoded protein is CASVIALQGRADTQYF.